The entry below describes one T cell receptor (beta chain). CDR1 is SGDLS, CDR2 YYNGEE, per germline. There are 18 residues in the CDR3. V lost 4 bases and J 2 bases, leaving 22 bases between the germline ends. This entry belongs to a study of blood T cell repertoires in COVID-19. Recruits, aged about 18 to 100 years, lived in 25 or so US areas. Cohort placement rested on clinical history that participants reported themselves. Using immunoSEQ multiplex PCR, the repertoire was profiled, and TCRdb retains in-frame clones only, with some absent. The repertoire holds 230,000 or so clones, around 81% seen once, with about 3% in the top ten.

The clonotype originates from a man aged 50-59 years who had recovered from COVID-19. The chain links TRBV9 to TRBJ1-3; a weak D match, TRBD1 (5 bases). Sequenced input: PBMCs or T cells enriched from blood (not recorded which). CDR3 in amino acids: CASSPTNPGGFTGNTIYF. The DNA of the CDR3 is TGTGCCAGCAGCCCAACCAATCCCGGGGGTTTCACTGGAAACACCATATATTTT. The whole variable domain, remainder taken from reference TRBV9 and TRBJ1-3, is DSGVTQTPKHLITATGQRVTLRCSPRSGDLSVYWYQQSLDQGLQFLIQYYNGEERAKGNILERFSAQQFPDLHSELNLSSLELGDSALYFCASSPTNPGGFTGNTIYFGEGSWLTVV.